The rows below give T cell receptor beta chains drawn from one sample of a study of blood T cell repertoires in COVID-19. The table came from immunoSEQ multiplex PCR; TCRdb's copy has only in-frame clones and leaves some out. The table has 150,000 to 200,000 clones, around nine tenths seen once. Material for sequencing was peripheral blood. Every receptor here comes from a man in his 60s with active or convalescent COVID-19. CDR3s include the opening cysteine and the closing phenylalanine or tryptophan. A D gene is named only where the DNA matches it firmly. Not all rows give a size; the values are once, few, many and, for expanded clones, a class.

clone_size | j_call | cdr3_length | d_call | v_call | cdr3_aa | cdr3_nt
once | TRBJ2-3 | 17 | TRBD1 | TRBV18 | CASSGQGAPLWADTQYF | TGTGCCAGCTCGGGACAGGGGGCGCCCCTTTGGGCAGATACGCAGTATTTT
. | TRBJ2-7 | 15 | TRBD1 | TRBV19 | CASSTGQGRSYEQYF | TGTGCCAGTAGTACCGGACAGGGCAGGTCCTACGAGCAGTACTTC
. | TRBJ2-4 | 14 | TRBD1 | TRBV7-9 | CASSIDRVGNIQYF | TGTGCCAGCAGCATCGACAGGGTTGGAAACATTCAGTACTTC
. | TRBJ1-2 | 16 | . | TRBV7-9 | CASSLALGRVGYGYTF | TGTGCCAGCAGCTTAGCGCTTGGCAGGGTCGGCTATGGCTACACCTTC
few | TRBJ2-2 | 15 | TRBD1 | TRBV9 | CASSVGQGFTGELFF | TGTGCCAGCAGCGTTGGACAGGGATTCACCGGGGAGCTGTTTTTT
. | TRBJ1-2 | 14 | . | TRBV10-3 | CAISEQGSGYGYTF | TGTGCCATCAGTGAGCAGGGTTCAGGCTATGGCTACACCTTC
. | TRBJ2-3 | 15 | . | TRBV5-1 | CASSLFPLPTDTQYF | TGCGCCAGCAGCTTGTTCCCTCTTCCCACAGATACGCAGTATTTT
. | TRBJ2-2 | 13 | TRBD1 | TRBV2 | CASRDRDVGELFF | TGTGCCAGCAGGGACAGGGATGTCGGGGAGCTGTTTTTT
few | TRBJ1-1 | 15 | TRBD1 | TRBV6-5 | CASSYSRQGDGKAFF | TGTGCCAGCAGTTACTCTAGACAGGGTGACGGGAAAGCTTTCTTT
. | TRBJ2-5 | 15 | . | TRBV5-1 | CASSLTGGLGETQYF | TGCGCCAGCAGCTTGACCGGGGGGCTAGGCGAGACCCAGTACTTC
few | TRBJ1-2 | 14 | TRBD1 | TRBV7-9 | CASSLMTGLYGYTF | TGTGCCAGCAGCTTAATGACAGGGCTCTATGGCTACACCTTC
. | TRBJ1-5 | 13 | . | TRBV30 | CAWSDGGNQPQHF | TGTGCCTGGAGTGACGGTGGCAATCAGCCCCAGCATTTT
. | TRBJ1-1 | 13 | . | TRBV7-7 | CASSADRNTEAFF | TGTGCCAGCAGCGCGGACAGGAACACTGAAGCTTTCTTT
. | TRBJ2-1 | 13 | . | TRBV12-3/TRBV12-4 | CASSLLYSNEQFF | TGTGCCAGCAGTTTACTATATAGCAATGAGCAGTTCTTC
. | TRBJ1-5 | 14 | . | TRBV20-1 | CSASLPRDNQPQHF | TGCAGTGCAAGTTTACCCCGGGACAATCAGCCCCAGCATTTT
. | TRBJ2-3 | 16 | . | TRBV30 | CAWSLLRPQGTDTQYF | TGTGCCTGGAGTCTCCTCCGCCCTCAGGGCACAGATACGCAGTATTTT
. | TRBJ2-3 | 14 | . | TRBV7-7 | CASSPMRSTDTQYF | TGTGCCAGCAGCCCGATGAGGAGCACAGATACGCAGTATTTT
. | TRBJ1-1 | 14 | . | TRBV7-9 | CASSLGGRSTEAFF | TGTGCCAGCAGCTTAGGGGGGAGGTCCACTGAAGCTTTCTTT
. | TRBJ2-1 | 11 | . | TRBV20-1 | CSARDLSEQFF | TGCAGTGCTAGAGATCTGAGTGAGCAGTTCTTC
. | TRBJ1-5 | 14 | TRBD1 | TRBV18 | CASSLSTRGEPQHF | TGTGCCAGCTCACTTTCCACCAGGGGGGAGCCCCAGCATTTT
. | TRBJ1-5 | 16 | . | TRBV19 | CASSTLTGPGNQPQHF | TGTGCCAGTAGTACATTAACAGGGCCTGGGAATCAGCCCCAGCATTTT
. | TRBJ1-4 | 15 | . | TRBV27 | CASKVPGQTNEKLFF | TGTGCCAGCAAGGTTCCCGGACAGACTAATGAAAAACTGTTTTTT
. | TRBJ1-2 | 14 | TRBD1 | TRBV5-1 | CASSRTGVNYGYTF | TGCGCCAGCAGCCGGACAGGGGTTAACTATGGCTACACCTTC
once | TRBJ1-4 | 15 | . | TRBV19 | CASSGTPATNEKLFF | TGTGCCAGTAGCGGGACACCTGCAACTAATGAAAAACTGTTTTTT
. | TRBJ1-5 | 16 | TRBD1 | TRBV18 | CASSRQDRGGNQPQHF | TGTGCCAGCTCACGCCAGGACAGGGGAGGCAATCAGCCCCAGCATTTT
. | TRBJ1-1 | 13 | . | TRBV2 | CARPRRGDTEAFF | TGTGCCAGACCGCGGAGGGGAGACACTGAAGCTTTCTTT
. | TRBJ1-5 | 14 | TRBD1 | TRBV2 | CASRVTGLNQPQHF | TGTGCCAGCAGGGTGACAGGGCTCAATCAGCCCCAGCATTTT
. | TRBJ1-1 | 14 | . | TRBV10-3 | CAISLGRDNTEAFF | TGTGCCATCAGTCTCGGCAGGGATAATACTGAAGCTTTCTTT